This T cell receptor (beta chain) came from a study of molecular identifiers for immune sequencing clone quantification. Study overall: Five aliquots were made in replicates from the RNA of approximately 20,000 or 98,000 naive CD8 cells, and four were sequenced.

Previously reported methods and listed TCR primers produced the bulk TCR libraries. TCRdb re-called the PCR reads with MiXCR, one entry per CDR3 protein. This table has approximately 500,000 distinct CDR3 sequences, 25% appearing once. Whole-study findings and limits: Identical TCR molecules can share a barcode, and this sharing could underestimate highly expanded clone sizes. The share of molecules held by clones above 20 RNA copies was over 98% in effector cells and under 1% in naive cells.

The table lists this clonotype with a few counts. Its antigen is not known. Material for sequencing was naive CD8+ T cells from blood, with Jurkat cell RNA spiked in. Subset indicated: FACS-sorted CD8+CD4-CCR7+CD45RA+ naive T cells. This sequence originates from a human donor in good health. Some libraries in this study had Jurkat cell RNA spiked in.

CDR3 protein: CASSSLFGTGELFF. In DNA form, the CDR3 reads TGTGCCAGCAGTTCCCTCTTCGGCACCGGGGAGCTGTTTTTT. The chain is built from TRBV27 and TRBJ2-2; no definite D call. The germline V gene encodes CDR1 MNHEY and CDR2 SMNVEV (reference sequence). Trimming pared 4 bases from V and 4 bases from J, leaving 10 bases between. This CDR3 has 14 residues.